This TCR beta chain stems from a study of control samples from healthy donors and cancer patients. This clone was found once. V lost 2 bases to trimming and J lost 7 bases, with 14 bases between them. The V gene's germline CDR1 is LGHDT and CDR2 YNNKEL (reference sequence). The CDR3 extends over 15 amino acids. TCRdb's table, derived via immunoSEQ multiplex PCR, lists solely in-frame clones and lacks some. The profile shows around 170,000 clones, almost 90% of them singletons. The TCR comes from a woman in her 30s in good health. The sequencing input was blood. This chain joins TRBV3-1 (or the pseudogene TRBV3-2) and TRBJ2-2, with D unresolved. The CDR3 sequence: CASSQYSARDGELFF. The CDR3 coding sequence is TGTGCCAGCAGCCAATACTCCGCCCGTGACGGGGAGCTGTTTTTT.